Presented here are 29 T cell receptor beta chains from one specimen sequenced in a study of CD8 T cells in Susac syndrome. An input of roughly 0.5 to 1 ug of RNA was subjected to reverse transcription using random hexamers. TCRdb passed the immunoSEQ multiplex PCR reads through MiXCR, listing each CDR3 protein once. Among under 200,000 distinct CDR3 sequences listed, around 94% were seen once. The specimen sequenced was CD4+ T cells from PBMCs. The receptors originated from a human donor in good health.

The rearrangement joins TRBV27 to TRBJ2-7; the D gene is possibly TRBD1 (6 bases). There are 16 residues in the CDR3. Trimming shortened V by 0 bases and J by 3 bases, and 15 bases separated the two germline ends. Germline values: CDR1 MNHEY, CDR2 SMNVEV (reference sequence). In DNA, the CDR3 is TGTGCCAGCAGTTTATCGGGGCCACGAGGGGGCTACGAGCAGTACTTC. Translation: CASSLSGPRGGYEQYF.

The V and J genes are TRBV9 and TRBJ1-2; 7 bases fit TRBD1. The length of the CDR3 is 12 residues. Per the germline V gene, CDR1 is SGDLS and CDR2 is YYNGEE. With 3 bases clipped from V and 13 bases from J, the junction kept 9 bases outside the gene matches. The CDR3: CASSAWDSKFTF. As DNA, the CDR3 is TGTGCCAGCAGCGCGTGGGACAGCAAGTTCACCTTC.

The rearrangement joins TRBV6-6 to TRBJ1-6; 9 positions agree with TRBD1. The CDR3 contains 16 residues. Germline CDR1 is MNHNY and CDR2 is SVGAGI (reference sequence). The junction had 12 bases not matched to a gene; V was cut back by 2 bases and J by 13 bases. In DNA form, the CDR3 reads TGTGCCAGCAGTTACGGTCTGACAGGGGGAAAATCGCCCCTCCACTTT. This codes for CASSYGLTGGKSPLHF.

V gene TRBV7-9 combines with J gene TRBJ2-7, with TRBD2 as a possible D gene (6 bases). Germline assignment: CDR1 SEHNR and CDR2 FQNEAQ (reference sequence). The CDR3 has 14 residues. V was trimmed by 3 bases and J by 3 bases, leaving 12 bases between them. CDR3 bases: TGTGCCAGCAGCTTGGGCGGGGAGGTCTACGAGCAGTACTTC. Amino acids: CASSLGGEVYEQYF.

This chain uses TRBV29-1 with TRBJ2-7; D tentatively reads TRBD1 or TRBD2 (5 bases each). This CDR3 has 12 residues. Germline V gene lookup returns CDR1 SQVTM and CDR2 ANQGSEA. The V end lost 6 bases, the J end lost 0 bases, and 9 bases lay between the germline ends. The CDR3 nucleotides are TGCAGCGTGGGGGACGGCTCCTACGAGCAGTACTTC. As protein: CSVGDGSYEQYF.

The chain carries TRBV20-1 and TRBJ2-7; 11 nucleotides agree with TRBD1. This CDR3 has 14 residues. J was trimmed by 5 bases and V by 3 bases; bases with no gene match: 6. Looked up from germline, CDR1 is DFQATT and CDR2 is SNEGSKA (reference sequence). The CDR3 protein is CSARRDRGFNEQYF. In nucleotides, the CDR3 is TGCAGTGCTAGGAGGGACAGGGGGTTTAACGAGCAGTACTTC.

The V gene is TRBV7-2, the J gene TRBJ2-1; weak D call: TRBD1 (5 bases). V lost 5 bases and J lost 8, with 13 bases in between. Germline CDR1 SGHTA, CDR2 FQGNSA. The CDR3 sequence is 13 residues long. The CDR3 here is CASSPFRGDEQFF. The CDR3 bases are TGTGCCAGCAGCCCGTTTAGGGGTGATGAGCAGTTCTTC.

V usage is TRBV13 and J usage is TRBJ1-1, with 8 bases lining up with TRBD1. The germline gives CDR1 PRHDT, CDR2 FYEKMQ (reference sequence). The CDR3 runs to 13 residues. Trimming cost V 6 bases and J 4 bases; bases outside gene matches: 4. The CDR3 region is CASSAQGATEAFF. The CDR3 DNA reads TGTGCCAGCAGTGCCCAGGGGGCCACTGAAGCTTTCTTT.

The chain links TRBV6-4 to TRBJ2-2; TRBD1 matches 7 bases. The length of the CDR3 is 15 residues. V shed 6 bases and J 6 bases; nucleotides not matched to a gene: 10. Germline V gene data show CDR1 as MRHNA and CDR2 as SNTAGT. CDR3 bases: TGTGCCAGCAGCTTAGACCTTACAGGGGCCGGGGAGCTGTTTTTT. This gives the protein CASSLDLTGAGELFF.

This sequence joins TRBV5-1 and TRBJ2-7; possible D gene TRBD2, 6 bases. The germline V gene encodes CDR1 SGHRS and CDR2 YFSETQ. This CDR3 region has 17 residues. Trimming stripped 1 base from V and 4 bases from J, with 21 bases between. CDR3 sequence: CASSLISGGPAMYEQYF. For the CDR3, the DNA is TGCGCCAGCAGCTTGATTTCCGGGGGTCCTGCCATGTACGAGCAGTACTTC.

The rearrangement uses TRBV4-3 and TRBJ2-5; D is perhaps TRBD2 (6 bases). With 0 bases removed from V and 6 bases from J, the gap between germline ends came to 11 bases. The germline CDR1 and CDR2 sequences are LGHNA and YSLEER. This CDR3 is 14 amino acids long. The CDR3 nucleotides are TGCGCCAGCAGCCAAGATGCAGGGAGGAAGACCCAGTACTTC. This gives the protein CASSQDAGRKTQYF.

The chain recombines TRBV29-1 with TRBJ2-7; 7 nucleotides align to TRBD2. The CDR3 extends over 11 amino acids. From germline, CDR1 is SQVTM and CDR2 ANQGSEA. V lost 7 bases and J lost 9; bases outside the gene matches: 9. For the CDR3, the DNA is TGCAGCGCGAAGGTTGGGGAGGGGCAGTACTTC. It codes for CSAKVGEGQYF.

V usage is TRBV6-2 or TRBV6-3 and J usage is TRBJ1-1; D not certain. This CDR3 is built from 11 residues. The ends were cut back, 8 bases at V and 1 base at J, with 5 bases in the middle. Per germline, CDR1 MNHEY and CDR2 SVGEGT. The CDR3 sequence: CASVGNTEAFF. The CDR3 nucleotides are TGTGCCAGCGTCGGGAACACTGAAGCTTTCTTT.

Here the CDR3 DNA reads TGCAGTGCTAGAGGAGAGGCGGGAAACACTGAAGCTTTCTTT. Its protein is CSARGEAGNTEAFF. The genes are TRBV20-1 and TRBJ1-1; D gene uncertain. V was cut by 1 base and J by 2 bases, with 11 bases left in between. Per the germline V gene, CDR1 is DFQATT and CDR2 is SNEGSKA (reference sequence). The CDR3 covers 14 residues.

V gene TRBV15 combines with J gene TRBJ2-2, with TRBD2 as a possible D gene (5 bases). The CDR3 runs 16 residues. Trimming left V 0 bases short and J 4 bases short, with 12 bases between. Germline CDR1 LNHNV, CDR2 YYDKDF (reference sequence). The CDR3 DNA reads as TGTGCCACCAGCAGAGATCGGAGGAACCCCACCGGGGAGCTGTTTTTT. It specifies CATSRDRRNPTGELFF.

V usage is TRBV3-1 and J usage is TRBJ2-1, with D unresolved. This CDR3 region has 14 residues. V was cut by 0 bases and J by 5 bases, with 8 bases left in between. Per germline, CDR1 LGHDT and CDR2 YNNKEL (reference sequence). The CDR3 coding sequence is TGTGCCAGCAGCCAAGAATGGCAGAACAATGAGCAGTTCTTC. Protein sequence: CASSQEWQNNEQFF.

The rearrangement joins TRBV3-1 to TRBJ1-5; D is ambiguous. Trimming left V 4 bases short and J 6 bases short, with 7 bases between. CDR1 is LGHDT, CDR2 YNNKEL, per germline (reference sequence). The CDR3 length is 12 residues. CDR3 protein: CASSPEFQPQHF. The CDR3 DNA is TGTGCCAGCAGCCCTGAGTTTCAGCCCCAGCATTTT.

This chain uses TRBV3-1 with TRBJ2-3, with a possible D match to TRBD2 (5 bases). The CDR3 contains 15 residues. Between the trimmed V and J ends, which lost 4 bases and 0 bases, there was a span of 11 bases. CDR1 and CDR2 from the germline V gene are LGHDT and YNNKEL (reference sequence). The CDR3 sequence: CASSPVPGSTDTQYF. The CDR3 DNA follows: TGTGCCAGCAGCCCCGTCCCGGGGAGCACAGATACGCAGTATTTT.

The chain joins TRBV27 to TRBJ1-5; D possibly corresponds to TRBD1 (5 bases). The germline V gene has CDR1 MNHEY and CDR2 SMNVEV (reference sequence). With 10 bases removed from V and 7 bases from J, the gap between germline ends came to 14 bases. This CDR3 has 12 amino acids. Written as DNA, the CDR3 is TGTGCCACAGGAAGGGGAGAGCAGCCCCAGCATTTT. Translation: CATGRGEQPQHF.

The chain is built from TRBV9 and TRBJ2-3; D uncertain. CDR1 is SGDLS, CDR2 YYNGEE, per germline. V lost 0 bases and J lost 2, with 13 bases in between. The CDR3 has 16 amino acids. The chain's CDR3 is CASSVAGGDPTDTQYF. The CDR3 DNA sequence: TGTGCCAGCAGCGTAGCCGGCGGAGACCCCACAGATACGCAGTATTTT. Variable domain in full (rest from reference TRBV9 and TRBJ2-3): DSGVTQTPKHLITATGQRVTLRCSPRSGDLSVYWYQQSLDQGLQFLIQYYNGEERAKGNILERFSAQQFPDLHSELNLSSLELGDSALYFCASSVAGGDPTDTQYFGPGTRLTVL.

The chain recombines TRBV4-3 with TRBJ1-1; the D gene is possibly TRBD1 (5 bases). CDR3 size: 17 residues. Germline V gene lookup returns CDR1 LGHNA and CDR2 YSLEER. The V end was cut by 0 bases, the J end by 0 bases, with 14 bases between. Here the CDR3 DNA reads TGCGCCAGCAGCCAAGATTTCGCGGGACGCCTGAACACTGAAGCTTTCTTT. Its translation is CASSQDFAGRLNTEAFF.

V and J are TRBV6-2 or TRBV6-3 and TRBJ1-6; D uncertain. Per germline, CDR1 MNHEY and CDR2 SVGEGT. This CDR3 comprises 15 residues. V dropped 7 bases and J dropped 9 bases, with 19 bases sitting between them. CDR3 amino acids: CASILREGSVSPLHF. The CDR3 bases are TGTGCCAGCATCCTCCGGGAGGGAAGTGTTTCACCCCTCCACTTT.

The chain joins TRBV25-1 to TRBJ2-3; 8 positions agree with TRBD2. CDR1 is MGHDK and CDR2 is SYGVNS in the germline V gene. The CDR3 sequence is 15 residues long. J was trimmed by 5 bases and V by 8 bases; bases with no gene match: 12. The CDR3 loop is CASRPSGGARDTQYF. The CDR3 nucleotides read TGTGCCAGCCGCCCTTCGGGGGGGGCGAGAGATACGCAGTATTTT.

This clonotype was recorded only once. V gene TRBV27 combines with J gene TRBJ1-4; D ambiguous. From germline, CDR1 is MNHEY and CDR2 SMNVEV (reference sequence). The CDR3 spans 13 residues. The V end was cut by 2 bases, the J end by 8 bases, with 9 bases between. The CDR3 coding sequence is TGTGCCAGCAGTTTAATAGGGAGGGAAAAACTGTTTTTT. Residues: CASSLIGREKLFF.

The J gene is TRBJ1-2, the V gene TRBV19, with D uncertain. CDR1 and CDR2 (germline): LNHDA, SQIVND (reference sequence). V was trimmed by 8 bases and J by 1 base, leaving 11 bases between them. The CDR3 loop spans 13 amino acids. CDR3: CASQDGFNYGYTF. CDR3 bases: TGTGCCAGTCAAGACGGATTTAACTATGGCTACACCTTC.

This sequence joins TRBV11-2 and TRBJ2-5; tentative D call: TRBD1 (5 bases). V gave up 5 bases and J gave up 5 bases, with 15 bases separating them. The CDR3 spans 14 residues. Germline V gene lookup returns CDR1 SGHAT and CDR2 FQNNGV. The DNA for the CDR3 is TGTGCCAGCAGCCGAACCAGGGCTTCGGAGACCCAGTACTTC. Translating gives CASSRTRASETQYF.

The J gene is TRBJ1-2, the V gene TRBV20-1; tentatively, D is TRBD1 (5 bases). CDR3 length: 16 residues. Trimming shortened V by 5 bases and J by 6 bases, and 25 bases separated the two germline ends. Germline CDR1 and CDR2: DFQATT and SNEGSKA (reference sequence). Written as DNA, the CDR3 is TGCAGTGCTGGGGGATACTCGACGGATCCGGTCGATGGCTACACCTTC. Translation: CSAGGYSTDPVDGYTF.

This chain uses TRBV27 with TRBJ2-7; D remains ambiguous. From germline, CDR1 is MNHEY and CDR2 SMNVEV (reference sequence). Trimming left V 5 bases short and J 1 base short, with 6 bases between. The CDR3 length is 12 residues. The CDR3 reads CASSDNSYEQYF. The DNA of the CDR3 is TGTGCCAGCAGTGACAATTCCTACGAGCAGTACTTC.

This chain connects TRBV12-3 or TRBV12-4 to TRBJ1-5; possible D gene TRBD1, 5 bases. CDR3 length equals 12 residues. The V end lost 7 bases, the J end lost 2 bases, and 6 bases lay between the germline ends. The CDR3 loop is CASKGGNQPQHF. CDR3 sequence (DNA): TGTGCCAGCAAAGGGGGCAATCAGCCCCAGCATTTT.